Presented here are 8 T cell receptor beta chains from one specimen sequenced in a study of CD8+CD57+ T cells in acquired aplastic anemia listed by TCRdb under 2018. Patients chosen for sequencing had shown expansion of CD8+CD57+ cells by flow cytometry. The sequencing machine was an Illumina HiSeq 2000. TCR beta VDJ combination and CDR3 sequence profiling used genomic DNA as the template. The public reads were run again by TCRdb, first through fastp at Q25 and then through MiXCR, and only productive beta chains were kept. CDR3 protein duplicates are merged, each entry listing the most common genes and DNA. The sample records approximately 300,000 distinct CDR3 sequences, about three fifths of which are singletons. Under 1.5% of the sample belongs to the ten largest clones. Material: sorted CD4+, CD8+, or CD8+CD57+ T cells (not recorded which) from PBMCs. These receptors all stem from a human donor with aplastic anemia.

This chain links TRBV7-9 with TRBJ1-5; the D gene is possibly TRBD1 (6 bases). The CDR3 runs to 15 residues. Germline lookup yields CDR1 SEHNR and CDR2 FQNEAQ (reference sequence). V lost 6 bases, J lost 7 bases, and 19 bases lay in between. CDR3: CASSYSGGLRQPQHF. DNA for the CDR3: TGTGCCAGCAGTTACTCGGGGGGCCTTCGGCAGCCCCAGCATTTT.

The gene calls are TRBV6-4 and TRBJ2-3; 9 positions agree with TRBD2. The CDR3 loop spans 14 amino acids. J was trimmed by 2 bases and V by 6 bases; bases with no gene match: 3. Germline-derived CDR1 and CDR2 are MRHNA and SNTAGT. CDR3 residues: CASSPSGNTDTQYF. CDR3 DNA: TGTGCCAGCAGCCCTAGCGGGAACACAGATACGCAGTATTTT.

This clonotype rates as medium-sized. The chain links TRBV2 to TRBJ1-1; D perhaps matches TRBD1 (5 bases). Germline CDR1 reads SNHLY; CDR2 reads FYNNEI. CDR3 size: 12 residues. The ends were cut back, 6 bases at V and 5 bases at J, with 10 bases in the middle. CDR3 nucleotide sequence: TGTGCCAGCAGAGGTTGGGGGACTGAAGCTTTCTTT. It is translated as CASRGWGTEAFF.

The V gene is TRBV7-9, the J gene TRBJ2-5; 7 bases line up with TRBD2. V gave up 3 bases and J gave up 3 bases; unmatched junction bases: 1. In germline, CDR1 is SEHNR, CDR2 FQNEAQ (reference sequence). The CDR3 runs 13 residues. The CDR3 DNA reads TGTGCCAGCAGCTTGACTAGCAAAGAGACCCAGTACTTC. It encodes CASSLTSKETQYF. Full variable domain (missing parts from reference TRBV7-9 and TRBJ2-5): DTGVSQNPRHKITKRGQNVTFRCDPISEHNRLYWYRQTLGQGPEFLTYFQNEAQLEKSRLLSDRFSAERPKGSFSTLEIQRTEQGDSAMYLCASSLTSKETQYFGPGTRLLVL.

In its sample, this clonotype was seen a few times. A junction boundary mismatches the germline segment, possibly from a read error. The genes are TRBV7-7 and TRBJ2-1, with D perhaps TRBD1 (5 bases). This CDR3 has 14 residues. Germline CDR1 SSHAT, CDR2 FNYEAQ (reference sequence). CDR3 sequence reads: CASSLEGAGDEQFF. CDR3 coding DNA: TGTGCTAGCAGCTTAGAAGGGGCTGGGGATGAGCAGTTCTTC.

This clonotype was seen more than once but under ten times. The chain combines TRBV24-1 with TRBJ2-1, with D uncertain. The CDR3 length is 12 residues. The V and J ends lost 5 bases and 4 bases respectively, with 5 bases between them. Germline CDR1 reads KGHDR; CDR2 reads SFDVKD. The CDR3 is CATSAGYNEQFF. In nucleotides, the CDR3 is TGTGCCACCAGTGCTGGGTACAATGAGCAGTTCTTC.

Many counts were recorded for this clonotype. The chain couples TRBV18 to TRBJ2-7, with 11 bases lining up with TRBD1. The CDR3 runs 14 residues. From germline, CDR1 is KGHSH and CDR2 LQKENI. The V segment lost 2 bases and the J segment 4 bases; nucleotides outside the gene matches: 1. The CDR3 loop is CASSPGTGGYEQYF. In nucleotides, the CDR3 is TGTGCCAGCTCACCAGGGACAGGGGGGTACGAGCAGTACTTC. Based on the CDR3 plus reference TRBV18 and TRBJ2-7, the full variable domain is NAGVMQNPRHLVRRRGQEARLRCSPMKGHSHVYWYRQLPEEGLKFMVYLQKENIIDESGMPKERFSAEFPKEGPSILRIQQVVRGDSAAYFCASSPGTGGYEQYFGPGTRLTVT.

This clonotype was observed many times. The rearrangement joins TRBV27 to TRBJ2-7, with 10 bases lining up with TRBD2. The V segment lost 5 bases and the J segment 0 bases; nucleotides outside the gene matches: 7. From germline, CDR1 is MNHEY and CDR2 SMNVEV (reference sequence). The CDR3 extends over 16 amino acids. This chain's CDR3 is CASSPQAGGGSYEQYF. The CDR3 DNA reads TGTGCCAGCAGTCCTCAAGCGGGAGGGGGCTCCTACGAGCAGTACTTC.